This entry concerns a single T cell receptor beta chain. Its matching antigen is unknown. The germline gives CDR1 SGHAT, CDR2 FQDESV (reference sequence). V was cut by 4 bases and J by 4 bases, with 25 bases left in between. The CDR3 has 18 amino acids. The data belong to a study of blood T cells in healthy people across ages. Through a sample-barcoded 5' primer and a J-beta primer mix, a second PCR was run for roughly 7 to 11 cycles. Each CDR3 protein gets one entry after TCRdb re-called the 5' RACE reads with MiXCR. The sample contains about 940,000 distinct CDR3 sequences, around 48% of which appear only once. Overall study results and limits: As naive T cell percentage varied, TCR beta diversity correlated strongly with it. Diversity of TCR beta per million T cells declined in a roughly linear way with age. It was held that the diversity estimates obtained from one million T cells were underestimates.

Sequencing was carried out using blood. The TCR comes from a man aged 25-40 years in good health. The chain combines TRBV11-1 with TRBJ1-2, with D unresolved. CDR3 sequence reads: CASSSTPPGPHDRYGYTF. The CDR3 coding sequence is TGTGCCAGCAGCTCCACTCCCCCGGGCCCGCATGACCGCTATGGCTACACCTTC.